The 15 T cell receptor beta chains below were found in one sample sequenced in a study of shared clonotypes between healthy human individuals. Sequencing used immunoSEQ multiplex PCR; TCRdb keeps in-frame clones, though not all of them. The sample lists approximately 980,000 clones, about three quarters occurring once. Sequencing was performed on memory CD4+ T cells sorted from blood. Subset here: CD45RA-negative fraction. The source is a man younger than 35 in good health.

V and J are TRBV4-3 and TRBJ2-3, with D perhaps assigned TRBD1 or TRBD2 (5 bases each). CDR3 size: 16 residues. Per the germline V gene, CDR1 is LGHNA and CDR2 is YSLEER. V shed 1 base and J shed 1 base, with 12 bases lying between them. The CDR3 DNA is TGCGCCAGCAGCCAAGGTGGGGGAATAGGCACAGATACGCAGTATTTT. Translating gives CASSQGGGIGTDTQYF.

This chain joins TRBV5-1 and TRBJ2-3, with 10 bases matching TRBD2. After removal of 4 bases from V and 2 bases from J, the junction contained 7 bases not matched to a gene. CDR3 length: 16 residues. Germline values: CDR1 SGHRS, CDR2 YFSETQ. The chain's CDR3 is CASSPQLAGSTDTQYF. The CDR3 region has the DNA TGCGCCAGCAGCCCACAACTAGCGGGGTCCACAGATACGCAGTATTTT.

The chain carries TRBV19 and TRBJ2-1; possibly TRBD2 for D (6 bases). The CDR3 loop spans 13 amino acids. The germline V gene encodes CDR1 LNHDA and CDR2 SQIVND (reference sequence). V lost 4 bases to trimming and J lost 5 bases, with 9 bases between them. The DNA of the CDR3 is TGTGCCAGTAGTACAGGGACTCACAATGAGCAGTTCTTC. Amino acid sequence: CASSTGTHNEQFF.

The chain couples TRBV5-4 to TRBJ2-5; 14 bases fit TRBD2. CDR1 and CDR2 from the germline V gene are SGHNT and YYREEE (reference sequence). V was pared by 5 bases and J by 0 bases, with 3 bases of the junction left unmatched. This CDR3 region has 16 residues. This CDR3 reads CASSGTSGGYQETQYF. The CDR3 region has the DNA TGTGCCAGCAGTGGGACTAGCGGGGGCTACCAAGAGACCCAGTACTTC.

CDR3 protein: CASSHHYEQYF. CDR3 nucleotide sequence: TGTGCCAGCAGTCACCATTACGAGCAGTACTTC. This sequence joins TRBV6-5 and TRBJ2-7; no clear D. Trimming pared 5 bases from V and 4 bases from J, leaving 6 bases between. This CDR3 is built from 11 residues. Germline V CDR1 and CDR2: MNHEY, SVGAGI.

The chain is built from TRBV2 and TRBJ2-4; D is uncertain. V was pared by 0 bases and J by 2 bases, with 17 bases between. This CDR3 has 18 amino acids. The germline V gene has CDR1 SNHLY and CDR2 FYNNEI. CDR3 nucleotide sequence: TGTGCCAGCAGTGAAGCGCTTCCGATTTCTAGGCCCAAAAACATTCAGTACTTC. Its translation is CASSEALPISRPKNIQYF.

The chain is built from TRBV19 and TRBJ1-3, with a tentative D call TRBD1 (5 bases). Trimming cost V 6 bases and J 2 bases, with 14 bases left between them. Germline V gene sequence: CDR1 LNHDA, CDR2 SQIVND (reference sequence). This CDR3 region has 15 residues. The CDR3 DNA reads as TGTGCCAGTAGACGTCCCGGGACCGCTGGAAACACCATATATTTT. Protein sequence: CASRRPGTAGNTIYF.

This chain uses TRBV6-7 with TRBJ2-7; 7 bases match TRBD1. TRBV6-7 is labeled an ORF, and its function is uncertain. The CDR3 loop spans 16 amino acids. Trimming at V came to 4 bases and at J to 3 bases, leaving 12 bases not matched to a gene. CDR3 loop: CASSFLSGTARYEQYF. The CDR3 nucleotides read TGTGCCAGCAGTTTCTTGTCCGGGACAGCCCGCTACGAGCAGTACTTC.

The genes are TRBV7-8 and TRBJ2-4; TRBD1 matches 7 bases. Germline lookup yields CDR1 SGHVS and CDR2 FQNEAQ. This CDR3 has 19 residues. After removal of 4 bases from V and 0 bases from J, the junction contained 15 bases not matched to a gene. CDR3 sequence: CASSSLRLTGEGAKNIQYF. As DNA, the CDR3 is TGTGCCAGCAGCTCTCTAAGACTTACAGGGGAAGGAGCCAAAAACATTCAGTACTTC.

In this sample, this clone turned up a few times. The chain is built from TRBV5-1 and TRBJ1-2; D not resolved. The CDR3 sequence is 14 residues long. Per the germline V gene, CDR1 is SGHRS and CDR2 is YFSETQ. V was shortened by 0 bases and J by 3 bases, with 9 bases between the two germline ends. The CDR3 DNA is TGCGCCAGCAGCTTGGAAGGGCCCCACTATGGCTACACCTTC. Its protein product is CASSLEGPHYGYTF.

V usage is TRBV28 and J usage is TRBJ2-2, with TRBD1 matching over 9 bases. This CDR3 is 17 amino acids long. CDR1 is MDHEN and CDR2 is SYDVKM in the germline V gene. After removal of 5 bases from V and 7 bases from J, the junction contained 14 bases not matched to a gene. CDR3 in amino acids: CASSAPTGTGKYGELFF. DNA for the CDR3: TGTGCCAGCAGTGCCCCTACCGGGACAGGGAAGTACGGGGAGCTGTTTTTT.

The chain recombines TRBV7-2 with TRBJ2-2; D gene unclear. Between the trimmed V and J ends, which lost 5 bases and 6 bases, there was a span of 13 bases. Germline CDR1 reads SGHTA; CDR2 reads FQGNSA. There are 14 residues in the CDR3. The CDR3 DNA reads TGTGCCAGCAGCCGCATGGCAGGATCCGGGGAGCTGTTTTTT. Translated, it gives CASSRMAGSGELFF.

V and J are TRBV10-3 and TRBJ2-7, with D perhaps matching TRBD1 or TRBD2 (5 bases each). The CDR3 runs to 15 residues. Germline values: CDR1 ENHRY, CDR2 SYGVKD. V shed 0 bases and J shed 5 bases, with 14 bases lying between them. The CDR3 sequence is CAISESGTREDEQYF. The CDR3 DNA follows: TGTGCCATCAGTGAGTCCGGGACCCGGGAAGACGAGCAGTACTTC.

This chain links TRBV5-6 with TRBJ2-5; D is ambiguous. The CDR3 spans 14 residues. The germline CDR1 and CDR2 sequences are SGHDT and YYEEEE. With 2 bases removed from V and 2 bases from J, the gap between germline ends came to 10 bases. CDR3 loop: CASSLIDGQETQYF. The CDR3, as DNA: TGTGCCAGCAGCTTAATCGACGGACAAGAGACCCAGTACTTC.

This clone has a handful of counts. This chain joins TRBV30 and TRBJ1-5; weak D call: TRBD1 (5 bases). Trimming shortened V by 0 bases and J by 3 bases, and 12 bases separated the two germline ends. This CDR3 spans 15 amino acids. Germline assignment: CDR1 GTSNPN and CDR2 SVGIG (reference sequence). The CDR3 reads CAWSVKGLINQPQHF. The CDR3 coding sequence is TGTGCCTGGAGTGTCAAGGGGCTCATCAATCAGCCCCAGCATTTT.